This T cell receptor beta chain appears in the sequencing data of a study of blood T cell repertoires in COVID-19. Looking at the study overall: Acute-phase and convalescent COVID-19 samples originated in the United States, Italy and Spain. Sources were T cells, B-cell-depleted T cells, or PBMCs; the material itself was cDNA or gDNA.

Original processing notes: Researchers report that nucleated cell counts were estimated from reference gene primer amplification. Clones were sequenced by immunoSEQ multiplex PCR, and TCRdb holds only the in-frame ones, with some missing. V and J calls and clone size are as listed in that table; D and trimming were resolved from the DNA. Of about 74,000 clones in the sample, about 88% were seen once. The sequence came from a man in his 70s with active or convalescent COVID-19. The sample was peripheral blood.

CDR3 amino acids: CAILQGNTNYGYTF. The CDR3 region has the DNA TGTGCCATTTTACAGGGTAATACTAACTATGGCTACACCTTC. The J gene is TRBJ1-2, the V gene TRBV6-5; D perhaps matches TRBD1 (6 bases). Germline assignment: CDR1 MNHEY and CDR2 SVGAGI. There are 14 residues in the CDR3. Trimming pared 10 bases from V and 0 bases from J, leaving 15 bases between.